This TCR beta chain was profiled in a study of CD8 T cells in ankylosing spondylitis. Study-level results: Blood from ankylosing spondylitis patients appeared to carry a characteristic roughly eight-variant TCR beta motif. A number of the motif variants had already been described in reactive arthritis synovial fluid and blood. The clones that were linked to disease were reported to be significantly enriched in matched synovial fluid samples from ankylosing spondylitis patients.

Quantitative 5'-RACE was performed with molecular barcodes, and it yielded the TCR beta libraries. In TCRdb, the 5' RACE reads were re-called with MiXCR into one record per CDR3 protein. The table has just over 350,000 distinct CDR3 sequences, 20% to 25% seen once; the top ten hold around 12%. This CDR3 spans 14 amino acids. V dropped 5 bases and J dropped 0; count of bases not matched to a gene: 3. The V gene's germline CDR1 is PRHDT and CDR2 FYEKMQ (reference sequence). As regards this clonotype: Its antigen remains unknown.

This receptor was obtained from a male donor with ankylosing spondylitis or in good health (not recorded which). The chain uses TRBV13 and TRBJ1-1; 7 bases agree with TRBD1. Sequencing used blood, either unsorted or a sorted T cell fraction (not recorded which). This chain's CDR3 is CASSPTGLNTEAFF. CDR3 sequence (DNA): TGTGCCAGCAGCCCGACAGGGCTGAACACTGAAGCTTTCTTT.